This T cell receptor beta chain originates from a study of cytomegalovirus exposure and HLA in healthy donors (TCRdb year 2017). A note on the overall study: The roughly 700 repertoires of the first cohort and the roughly 120 validation repertoires were produced on the same platform, according to a later analysis. The study was designed to test whether signatures of past pathogen exposure could be identified by cataloging public T cell receptors. Along with the 666-subject first cohort, a separate validation cohort of over a hundred different subjects was used. To predict cytomegalovirus infection status, the study brought together high-throughput TCR immunosequencing, statistical association of individual TCRs with disease status, and machine learning.

To note about this clone: The antigen it binds to is not known. Per-base quality was not reported, and no clone a single base away is much larger than it.

Beyond this particular receptor, the publication reports: The authors suggested that the approach could potentially be extended to other disease states and immunological phenotypes. In vitro tests confirmed that a few of the cytomegalovirus-associated TCR beta chains recognize cytomegalovirus antigens. While some public TCRs were present in many individuals, most TCR sequences turned up only very rarely across donors. Subsequent analysis determined that TCRs grouped into clusters in the first cohort also showed a tendency toward co-occurrence across the 130 or so validation repertoires, and approximately 93% of cluster scores exceeded 0. Cytomegalovirus status was reported to be diagnosed by the classifier with high specificity and sensitivity in both the original and validation cohorts. A later analysis had no HLA typing for the validation cohort, so co-occurrence there was scored across all 130 or so repertoires. A total of 150 to 200 TCR beta chains were listed by the study as associated with cytomegalovirus.

To prepare the library, the immunoSEQ multiplex PCR assay was applied. The source study handled its data this way. To diagnose cytomegalovirus status from the catalog of TCR beta chain sequences, a statistical classification framework was built. This is the immuneACCESS table as TCRdb keeps it, with only in-frame sequences that have V and J called. A part of the clones is gone; compared with another copy, unresolved V genes explain less than half, and the rest is unexplained. V and J calls plus clone size are reproduced from that table; the DNA served to infer D and trimming. Here the sample has fewer than 90,000 clones; less than 95% occur a single time. Approximately 3.4% of the sample rests with the top ten. The donors were included in the validation cohort of 120 subjects, a group kept apart from the approximately 650-subject first cohort. Here V drops 1 base and J drops 3 bases, and the junction holds 8 bases not matched to any gene. CDR1 GTSNPN and CDR2 SVGIG were looked up in the germline V gene (reference sequence). Including cysteine and phenylalanine, the CDR3 has 15 amino acids. Left in the record is the CDR3 DNA by itself, 45 bases read in frame from the first base.

The TCR was taken from a woman younger than 35 in good health and CMV-seropositive. The sequenced sample consisted of PBMCs. The sequence joins TRBV30 to TRBJ2-5; TRBD2 agrees with 7 junctional bases. The DNA is as follows: TGTGCCTGGAGTGCAGATTTGGGGAGGGAAGAGACCCAGTACTTC. It codes for CAWSADLGREETQYF.